The rows below give T cell receptor beta chains drawn from one sample of a study of T cell repertoires in cytomegalovirus infection. TCRdb redid the calling of the reads with MiXCR, one entry per CDR3 protein. The data show under 200,000 distinct CDR3 sequences, roughly 17% seen once. The sample taken for sequencing was CD8+ T cells from PBMCs. Receptors originate from a human donor in good health (CMV status not recorded). Some clones in this sample may be carry-over from other donors' samples. Both conserved end residues are part of each CDR3. Each record gives: CDR3 DNA, CDR3 protein, clone size, V gene, J gene, D gene. A D gene is named only where the DNA matches it firmly. Clone size is given for some rows only: seen once, a few or many times, or a class if the clone is expanded.

cdr3_nt: TGTGCCAGCAGCTTAATCCGGGCAGGCGATGAGCAGTTCTTC
cdr3_aa: CASSLIRAGDEQFF
clone_size: -
v_call: TRBV7-2
j_call: TRBJ2-1
d_call: -

cdr3_nt: TGCAGCGTTCTTCCCAAGGGGTATGGCTACACCTTC
cdr3_aa: CSVLPKGYGYTF
clone_size: -
v_call: TRBV29-1
j_call: TRBJ1-2
d_call: -

cdr3_nt: TGTGCCATCAGGGACAGGGGGAGAAGAAACACCATATATTTT
cdr3_aa: CAIRDRGRRNTIYF
clone_size: -
v_call: TRBV10-3
j_call: TRBJ1-3
d_call: TRBD1

cdr3_nt: TGTGCCAGCATGACAGGGTTGGTTGAGCAGTTCTTC
cdr3_aa: CASMTGLVEQFF
clone_size: -
v_call: TRBV6-1
j_call: TRBJ2-1
d_call: TRBD1

cdr3_nt: TGTGCCAGCAGCCCCCCGGGGAGCACTGAAGCTTTCTTT
cdr3_aa: CASSPPGSTEAFF
clone_size: few
v_call: TRBV7-6
j_call: TRBJ1-1
d_call: -

cdr3_nt: TGTGCCAGCAGCTGGACAGTGCGAGGCTACACCTTC
cdr3_aa: CASSWTVRGYTF
clone_size: -
v_call: TRBV7-2
j_call: TRBJ1-2
d_call: -

cdr3_nt: TGCAGTGCAAGGGACAGGGGACGCTATGAGCAGTTCTTC
cdr3_aa: CSARDRGRYEQFF
clone_size: -
v_call: TRBV20-1
j_call: TRBJ2-1
d_call: TRBD1

cdr3_nt: TGTGCCAGCAGTCTATCCAGGGTGGGGACTGAAAAACTGTTTTTT
cdr3_aa: CASSLSRVGTEKLFF
clone_size: -
v_call: TRBV27
j_call: TRBJ1-4
d_call: -

cdr3_nt: TGTGCCAGCAGCAAAGACAGGTGGTCTGGGGCCAACGTCCTGACTTTC
cdr3_aa: CASSKDRWSGANVLTF
clone_size: few
v_call: TRBV28
j_call: TRBJ2-6
d_call: -

cdr3_nt: TGTGCCAGCAGCCTTTACCCCGGATCCCAAGAGACCCAGTACTTC
cdr3_aa: CASSLYPGSQETQYF
clone_size: few
v_call: TRBV28
j_call: TRBJ2-5
d_call: -

cdr3_nt: TGTGCCAGCAGCCCGTTCATTAACACCGGGGAGCTGTTTTTT
cdr3_aa: CASSPFINTGELFF
clone_size: few
v_call: TRBV28
j_call: TRBJ2-2
d_call: -

cdr3_nt: TGTGCCAGCAGGCTCGGGGCTGGGGCCAACGTCCTGACTTTC
cdr3_aa: CASRLGAGANVLTF
clone_size: -
v_call: TRBV6-2/TRBV6-3
j_call: TRBJ2-6
d_call: -

cdr3_nt: TGTGCCAGCAGTTTATCCTGGACTCCCAGAGGCCCAGATACGCAGTATTTT
cdr3_aa: CASSLSWTPRGPDTQYF
clone_size: -
v_call: TRBV28
j_call: TRBJ2-3
d_call: -

cdr3_nt: TGTGCCAGCAGCCCGGATCCAATAATCACACCCCTCCACTTT
cdr3_aa: CASSPDPIITPLHF
clone_size: few
v_call: TRBV6-1
j_call: TRBJ1-6
d_call: -

cdr3_nt: TGCGCCAGCAGCCAAGATTCCCAGGGCTACGAGCAGTACTTC
cdr3_aa: CASSQDSQGYEQYF
clone_size: once
v_call: TRBV4-3
j_call: TRBJ2-7
d_call: -

cdr3_nt: TGCAGCCCGTGGGCAGGAGCCTACGAGCAGTACTTC
cdr3_aa: CSPWAGAYEQYF
clone_size: -
v_call: TRBV29-1
j_call: TRBJ2-7
d_call: -

cdr3_nt: TGTGCCAGCAGCGGCAGCGGCTCGGCAGGGAATGAGCAGTTCTTC
cdr3_aa: CASSGSGSAGNEQFF
clone_size: -
v_call: TRBV9
j_call: TRBJ2-1
d_call: -

cdr3_nt: TGTGCCAGCAGCTCGACTAGCGGGGGGGCCTGGGAGACCCAGTACTTC
cdr3_aa: CASSSTSGGAWETQYF
clone_size: many
v_call: TRBV7-9
j_call: TRBJ2-5
d_call: TRBD2

cdr3_nt: TGTGCCAGCAGCCAAGAGTGGAGCGGGGCGAATAATGAGCAGTTCTTC
cdr3_aa: CASSQEWSGANNEQFF
clone_size: -
v_call: TRBV4-2
j_call: TRBJ2-1
d_call: TRBD2

cdr3_nt: TGTGCCAGCAGCCAAAGGGCGGGAGGGTCCTACGAGCAGTACTTC
cdr3_aa: CASSQRAGGSYEQYF
clone_size: -
v_call: TRBV7-6
j_call: TRBJ2-7
d_call: TRBD2

cdr3_nt: TGTGCCAGCAGTTACTCCACCACAGGGTTGGAAACTGAAGCTTTCTTT
cdr3_aa: CASSYSTTGLETEAFF
clone_size: few
v_call: TRBV6-5
j_call: TRBJ1-1
d_call: -

cdr3_nt: TGCAGTGCTAGGGACTCGAACGGGACGGGCTTCGAGCAGTACTTC
cdr3_aa: CSARDSNGTGFEQYF
clone_size: -
v_call: TRBV20-1
j_call: TRBJ2-7
d_call: -

cdr3_nt: TGTGCCAGCAGTTACTCGGATTTATCGGGGCCCCCATACGAGCAGTACTTC
cdr3_aa: CASSYSDLSGPPYEQYF
clone_size: -
v_call: TRBV6-2/TRBV6-3
j_call: TRBJ2-7
d_call: -

cdr3_nt: TGTGCCAGCAGCTTCCGACAATCGACAGGGATAAACTATGGCTACACCTTC
cdr3_aa: CASSFRQSTGINYGYTF
clone_size: few
v_call: TRBV7-2
j_call: TRBJ1-2
d_call: TRBD1

cdr3_nt: TGTGCCAGCAGTTGGACAGGCGACTCCGGGGAGCTGTTTTTT
cdr3_aa: CASSWTGDSGELFF
clone_size: -
v_call: TRBV28
j_call: TRBJ2-2
d_call: TRBD1

cdr3_nt: TGTGCCATCAGTGAGTTCCAAGGGAACACTGAAGCTTTCTTT
cdr3_aa: CAISEFQGNTEAFF
clone_size: -
v_call: TRBV10-3
j_call: TRBJ1-1
d_call: -

cdr3_nt: TGCAGTGCTAGAGTATGGGGCAGGTCGAACACCGGGGAGCTGTTTTTT
cdr3_aa: CSARVWGRSNTGELFF
clone_size: -
v_call: TRBV20-1
j_call: TRBJ2-2
d_call: -

cdr3_nt: TGTGCTAGTGGTTTTACAGGGAACACTGAAGCTTTCTTT
cdr3_aa: CASGFTGNTEAFF
clone_size: -
v_call: TRBV12-5
j_call: TRBJ1-1
d_call: -

cdr3_nt: TGTGCCAGCAGTTTTACAGTTGCCAGAACGGACAATGAGCAGTTCTTC
cdr3_aa: CASSFTVARTDNEQFF
clone_size: few
v_call: TRBV6-8
j_call: TRBJ2-1
d_call: -

cdr3_nt: TGTGCCAGCACCAATGGGGGACAGGGGGCGAATCAGCCCCAGCATTTT
cdr3_aa: CASTNGGQGANQPQHF
clone_size: -
v_call: TRBV12-3/TRBV12-4
j_call: TRBJ1-5
d_call: TRBD1

cdr3_nt: TGTGCCAGCAAGGGGCAACACTTCTACGAGCAGTACTTC
cdr3_aa: CASKGQHFYEQYF
clone_size: -
v_call: TRBV28
j_call: TRBJ2-7
d_call: -

cdr3_nt: TGTGCCAGCAGCTTTCCAGGGCGGCAAGAGACCCAGTACTTC
cdr3_aa: CASSFPGRQETQYF
clone_size: -
v_call: TRBV7-2
j_call: TRBJ2-5
d_call: -

cdr3_nt: TGTGCCAGCAGCACTGACAGGAGCACCAATCAGCCCCAGCATTTT
cdr3_aa: CASSTDRSTNQPQHF
clone_size: few
v_call: TRBV7-2
j_call: TRBJ1-5
d_call: -

cdr3_nt: TGTGCCAGCAGTTCTCAGGACAGGGCCCACGAGCAGTACTTC
cdr3_aa: CASSSQDRAHEQYF
clone_size: -
v_call: TRBV27
j_call: TRBJ2-7
d_call: TRBD1

cdr3_nt: TGTGCCAGCAGCCCGACTAGCGGGAGGTTCAATGAGCAGTTCTTC
cdr3_aa: CASSPTSGRFNEQFF
clone_size: -
v_call: TRBV7-9
j_call: TRBJ2-1
d_call: TRBD2

cdr3_nt: TGTGCCAGCAGCGAGGGACAGCACTCCTACGAGCAGTACTTC
cdr3_aa: CASSEGQHSYEQYF
clone_size: few
v_call: TRBV7-2
j_call: TRBJ2-7
d_call: TRBD1

cdr3_nt: TGCGCCAGCAGCCATCGGGGCTCCTACGAGCAGTACTTC
cdr3_aa: CASSHRGSYEQYF
clone_size: -
v_call: TRBV4-3
j_call: TRBJ2-7
d_call: -

cdr3_nt: TGCGCCAGCAGCCAAGATCCGAGCAGCTTATCGATGGAGTATTTT
cdr3_aa: CASSQDPSSLSMEYF
clone_size: -
v_call: TRBV4-1
j_call: TRBJ2-3
d_call: -

cdr3_nt: TGTGCCAGCGGACCACTAGCGGGGGGGCATGTATACAATGAGCAGTTCTTC
cdr3_aa: CASGPLAGGHVYNEQFF
clone_size: -
v_call: TRBV9
j_call: TRBJ2-1
d_call: TRBD2

cdr3_nt: TGTGCCAGCACCCCGGGCAATCAGCCCCAGCATTTT
cdr3_aa: CASTPGNQPQHF
clone_size: few
v_call: TRBV7-9
j_call: TRBJ1-5
d_call: -

cdr3_nt: TGTGCCAGCAGCAACCCATCAGCGGGGGACAACACCGGGGAGCTGTTTTTT
cdr3_aa: CASSNPSAGDNTGELFF
clone_size: few
v_call: TRBV7-2
j_call: TRBJ2-2
d_call: TRBD2

cdr3_nt: TGTGCCAGCAGTTACGGGTCGGCGAACACCGGGGAGCTGTTTTTT
cdr3_aa: CASSYGSANTGELFF
clone_size: -
v_call: TRBV6-2/TRBV6-3
j_call: TRBJ2-2
d_call: -